A selection of T cell receptor beta chains follows, all from one sample in a study of graft-versus-host responses after intestinal transplantation. Some clones are missing from TCRdb's copy, which holds only in-frame ones; the method was immunoSEQ multiplex PCR. The sample carries tens of thousands of clones, around nine tenths recorded once. The sample was ileum tissue, taken approximately 370 days after transplant. The receptor source for this set is a human patient who received an intestinal transplant, so some T cells may come from the graft donor. CDR3s include the opening cysteine and the closing phenylalanine or tryptophan. D genes are given only for firm matches. Size is omitted from some rows. Given values are once, few, many or a class for expanded clones.

v_gene	d_gene	j_gene	abundance	CDR3aa	CDR3nt
TRBV14	.	TRBJ2-7	.	CASSQSGYEQYF	TGTGCCAGCAGCCAAAGCGGTTACGAGCAGTACTTC
TRBV9	.	TRBJ1-2	.	CASSVEPGWTYGYTF	TGTGCCAGCAGCGTAGAACCAGGGTGGACGTATGGCTACACCTTC
TRBV9	.	TRBJ2-3	.	CASSVASSSTDTQYF	TGTGCCAGCAGCGTAGCATCCTCTAGCACAGATACGCAGTATTTT
TRBV9	.	TRBJ2-1	once	CASSVSPYRDGRNEQFF	TGTGCCAGCAGCGTCTCCCCCTACAGGGACGGCCGCAATGAGCAGTTCTTC
TRBV12-1	.	TRBJ2-7	.	CASSFCFHEQYF	TGTGCCAGCAGCTTTTGTTTCCACGAGCAGTACTTC
TRBV18	.	TRBJ1-4	.	CASSPPEGLNEKLFF	TGTGCCAGCTCACCACCAGAGGGCCTTAATGAAAAACTGTTTTTT
TRBV23-1	.	TRBJ2-1	.	CASSQSVHPYNEQFF	TGCGCCAGCAGTCAATCGGTCCACCCCTACAATGAGCAGTTCTTC
TRBV18	.	TRBJ2-6	.	CASSPIPQAISGANVLTF	TGTGCCAGCTCACCCATCCCCCAGGCTATCTCTGGGGCCAATGTCCTGACTTTC
TRBV4-2	.	TRBJ2-6	.	CASSQPGQLTSGANVLTF	TGTGCCAGCAGCCAACCGGGACAACTTACCTCTGGGGCCAACGTCCTGACTTTC
TRBV7-9	.	TRBJ2-1	.	CASSLALGPRSNEQFF	TGTGCCAGCAGCTTAGCGCTAGGTCCTAGGAGCAATGAGCAGTTCTTC
TRBV7-2	.	TRBJ1-1	.	CASSFPQDGNTEAFF	TGTGCCAGCAGCTTCCCTCAGGACGGGAACACTGAAGCTTTCTTT
TRBV7-9	.	TRBJ1-2	.	CASSLVESDANYGYTF	TGTGCCAGCAGCTTAGTCGAGAGTGATGCTAACTATGGCTACACCTTC
TRBV30	TRBD1	TRBJ2-7	.	CACLSDRGSYEQYF	TGTGCCTGTCTTTCTGACAGGGGCTCCTACGAGCAGTACTTC
TRBV7-2	TRBD1	TRBJ1-1	.	CASSSDRVAEAFF	TGTGCCAGCAGCTCCGACAGGGTCGCAGAAGCTTTCTTT
TRBV29-1	.	TRBJ1-2	.	CSSEDSLNYGYTF	TGCAGCTCTGAAGATTCGCTTAACTATGGCTACACCTTC
TRBV28	.	TRBJ2-4	.	CASKGSRNIQYF	TGTGCCAGCAAGGGGAGTAGGAACATTCAGTACTTC
TRBV28	.	TRBJ1-1	.	CASRAVLWGSTEAFF	TGTGCCAGCAGGGCGGTATTGTGGGGTAGCACTGAAGCTTTCTTT
TRBV6-5	.	TRBJ2-7	once	CASSYSSAYEQYF	TGTGCCAGCAGTTACTCGTCCGCCTACGAGCAGTACTTC
TRBV5-4	.	TRBJ2-7	.	CASSPSGGYEQYF	TGTGCCAGCAGCCCAAGCGGAGGCTACGAGCAGTACTTC
TRBV12-5	TRBD1	TRBJ2-5	.	CASAPGQVTSQETQYF	TGTGCTAGTGCCCCCGGACAGGTCACGTCCCAAGAGACCCAGTACTTC
TRBV9	.	TRBJ2-2	once	CASTRINTGELFF	TGTGCCAGCACCCGCATTAACACCGGGGAGCTGTTTTTT
TRBV29-1	TRBD2	TRBJ2-7	.	CSVGLAGLSSYEQYF	TGCAGCGTTGGACTAGCGGGGCTTAGCTCCTACGAGCAGTACTTC
TRBV10-3	.	TRBJ1-2	.	CAISEVVGSSYGYTF	TGTGCCATCAGTGAGGTGGTGGGCAGTTCCTATGGCTACACCTTC
TRBV6-5	TRBD1	TRBJ2-7	few	CASSYGTDYEQYF	TGTGCCAGCAGTTATGGGACAGATTACGAGCAGTACTTC
TRBV6-1	TRBD1	TRBJ2-2	.	CASSARDRLSNTGELFF	TGTGCCAGCAGTGCCCGGGACAGACTTTCGAACACCGGGGAGCTGTTTTTT
TRBV11-2	.	TRBJ2-7	.	CASSLIQGDEQYF	TGTGCCAGCAGCTTAATCCAGGGAGACGAGCAGTACTTC
TRBV7-2	.	TRBJ2-1	.	CASSLYRDSYNEQFF	TGTGCCAGCAGCTTATATCGGGACTCCTACAATGAGCAGTTCTTC
TRBV30	TRBD2	TRBJ2-1	.	CAWVAGGPEEQFF	TGTGCCTGGGTAGCGGGAGGGCCGGAGGAGCAGTTCTTC
TRBV10-3	TRBD1	TRBJ1-1	.	CAIELLQGAESTEAFF	TGTGCCATCGAGCTGCTACAGGGGGCGGAGAGCACTGAAGCTTTCTTT
TRBV11-2	.	TRBJ2-1	.	CASSSDGYNEQFF	TGTGCCAGCAGCTCCGACGGTTACAATGAGCAGTTCTTC
TRBV29-1	TRBD2	TRBJ2-7	.	CSVGLAGAFYEQYF	TGCAGCGTTGGTCTGGCGGGAGCTTTCTACGAGCAGTACTTC
TRBV10-1	.	TRBJ2-2	.	CASSEDLRTGELFF	TGCGCCAGCAGTGAGGACCTCCGCACCGGGGAGCTGTTTTTT
TRBV29-1	TRBD2	TRBJ2-7	.	CSVCTSGNPYEQYF	TGCAGCGTCTGTACTAGCGGGAACCCCTACGAGCAGTACTTC